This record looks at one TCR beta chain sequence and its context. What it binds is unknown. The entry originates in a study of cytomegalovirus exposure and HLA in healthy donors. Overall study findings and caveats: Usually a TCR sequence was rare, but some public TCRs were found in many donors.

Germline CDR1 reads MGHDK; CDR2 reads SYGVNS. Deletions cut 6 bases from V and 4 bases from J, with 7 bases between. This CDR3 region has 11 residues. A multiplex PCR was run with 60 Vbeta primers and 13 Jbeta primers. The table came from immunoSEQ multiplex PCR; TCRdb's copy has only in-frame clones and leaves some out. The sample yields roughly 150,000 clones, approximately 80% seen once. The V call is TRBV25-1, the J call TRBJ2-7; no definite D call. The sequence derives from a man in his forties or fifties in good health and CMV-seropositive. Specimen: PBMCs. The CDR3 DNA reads TGTGCCAGCAGGAGAGTGTACGAGCAGTACTTC. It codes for CASRRVYEQYF.